Each of the 14 T cell receptor beta chains below was sequenced from the same sample in a study of control samples from healthy donors and cancer patients. The repertoire was sequenced with immunoSEQ multiplex PCR; TCRdb's copy has only in-frame clones and lacks some. The data contain about 35,000 clones, about 94% of them singletons. The sequenced sample consisted of PBMCs. The receptors originated from a man aged 40-50 years with colorectal cancer.

V and J are TRBV20-1 and TRBJ1-2; 8 nucleotides line up with TRBD1. CDR1 DFQATT and CDR2 SNEGSKA come from the germline V gene (reference sequence). This CDR3 is built from 11 residues. J was trimmed by 8 bases and V by 5 bases; bases with no gene match: 4. The CDR3 loop is CSADRGGGYTF. The CDR3 DNA follows: TGCAGTGCTGACAGGGGTGGCGGCTACACCTTC.

This clone showed up just once. V gene TRBV18 combines with J gene TRBJ2-5; no clear D. The CDR3 consists of 16 residues. The V end was cut by 3 bases, the J end by 5 bases, with 19 bases between. Per the germline V gene, CDR1 is KGHSH and CDR2 is LQKENI. CDR3 amino acids: CASSPLRTAERETQYF. The CDR3 nucleotides read TGTGCCAGCTCACCTCTACGGACGGCCGAGAGGGAGACCCAGTACTTC.

The gene calls are TRBV18 and TRBJ2-7; TRBD1 matches 9 bases. CDR1 is KGHSH and CDR2 is LQKENI in the germline V gene. With 6 bases clipped from V and 0 bases from J, the junction kept 6 bases outside the gene matches. The CDR3 is 15 amino acids. In DNA form, the CDR3 reads TGTGCCAGCTCGCAGACAGGGGGTCGCTCCTACGAGCAGTACTTC. Its translation: CASSQTGGRSYEQYF.

The gene calls are TRBV3-1 (or the pseudogene TRBV3-2) and TRBJ2-2; D unresolved. Between the trimmed V and J ends, which lost 3 bases and 5 bases, there was a span of 4 bases. The length of the CDR3 is 12 residues. In germline, CDR1 is LGHDT, CDR2 YNNKEL (reference sequence). CDR3 DNA: TGTGCCAGCAGCCACCTAACCGGGGAGCTGTTTTTT. Protein product: CASSHLTGELFF.

CDR3 residues: CASSEFGGAVEKLFF. The DNA for the CDR3 is TGTGCCAGCAGTGAATTTGGGGGCGCGGTTGAAAAACTGTTTTTT. The genes are TRBV2 and TRBJ1-4; D might be TRBD1 (6 bases). The V and J ends lost 2 bases and 7 bases respectively, with 14 bases between them. The CDR3 is 15 amino acids. The V gene's germline CDR1 is SNHLY and CDR2 FYNNEI.

The chain links TRBV6-1 to TRBJ1-3, with no clear D. V was trimmed by 3 bases and J by 0 bases, leaving 6 bases between them. CDR1 and CDR2 from the germline V gene are MNHNS and SASEGT. The CDR3 is 14 residues long. DNA for the CDR3: TGTGCCAGCAGTGATGGAATCTCTGGAAACACCATATATTTT. Its translation: CASSDGISGNTIYF.

V gene TRBV12-3 or TRBV12-4 combines with J gene TRBJ2-1; perhaps TRBD2 as D (5 bases). The germline V and J ends were trimmed by 7 bases and 4 bases, with 8 bases remaining between them. The CDR3 sequence is 12 residues long. This CDR3 is CASNRGYNEQFF. CDR3 DNA: TGTGCCAGCAACCGGGGATACAATGAGCAGTTCTTC.

This chain uses TRBV6-6 with TRBJ1-1; D is unclear. V lost 4 bases and J 5 bases, leaving 11 bases between the germline ends. The V gene's germline CDR1 is MNHNY and CDR2 SVGAGI (reference sequence). The CDR3 sequence is 13 residues long. Written as DNA, the CDR3 is TGTGCCAGCAGTTCGAACGACTTGACTGAAGCTTTCTTT. The encoded protein is CASSSNDLTEAFF.

This rearrangement joins TRBV6-5 to TRBJ2-1; D possibly corresponds to TRBD2 (5 bases). Trimming cost V 8 bases and J 0 bases, with 8 bases left between them. The CDR3 is made up of 13 amino acids. The germline CDR1 and CDR2 sequences are MNHEY and SVGAGI. The DNA of the CDR3 is TGTGCCAGCGGACGGGGCTCCTACAATGAGCAGTTCTTC. Its protein is CASGRGSYNEQFF.

The chain recombines TRBV30 with TRBJ1-3, with no clear D. This CDR3 spans 9 amino acids. Trimming shortened V by 4 bases and J by 7 bases, and 2 bases separated the two germline ends. Germline-derived CDR1 and CDR2 are GTSNPN and SVGIG (reference sequence). The DNA of the CDR3 is TGTGCCTGGATCAACACCATATATTTT. Protein sequence: CAWINTIYF.

This chain joins TRBV18 and TRBJ1-1, with TRBD1 as a possible D gene (5 bases). V lost 2 bases to trimming and J lost 1 base, with 11 bases between them. The V gene's germline CDR1 is KGHSH and CDR2 LQKENI. The CDR3 runs 15 residues. The CDR3 here is CASSPYRGTNTEAFF. In DNA, the CDR3 is TGTGCCAGCTCACCATACCGGGGGACGAACACTGAAGCTTTCTTT.

This chain uses TRBV27 with TRBJ2-7; 9 positions agree with TRBD1. Germline lookup yields CDR1 MNHEY and CDR2 SMNVEV (reference sequence). Trimming cost V 5 bases and J 8 bases; bases outside gene matches: 1. The CDR3 is made up of 11 amino acids. CDR3 residues: CASSTGGKQYF. CDR3 sequence (DNA): TGTGCCAGCAGTACAGGGGGCAAGCAGTACTTC.

The chain uses TRBV18 and TRBJ2-5, with 12 bases identical to TRBD1. The CDR3 is 15 amino acids. V lost 2 bases to trimming and J lost 5 bases; unmatched junction nucleotides: 3. Germline CDR1 reads KGHSH; CDR2 reads LQKENI. The CDR3 DNA reads as TGTGCCAGCTCACCAGGGACAGGGGGCAGGGAGACCCAGTACTTC. Residues: CASSPGTGGRETQYF.

The rearrangement uses TRBV19 and TRBJ1-2, with D perhaps matching TRBD1 (6 bases). With 8 bases removed from V and 2 bases from J, the gap between germline ends came to 15 bases. This CDR3 has 14 amino acids. CDR1 is LNHDA and CDR2 is SQIVND in the germline V gene (reference sequence). The CDR3 sequence: CASWDGTRNYGYTF. CDR3 DNA: TGTGCCAGTTGGGACGGGACACGCAACTATGGCTACACCTTC.